The source of this T cell receptor (beta chain) is a study of regulatory T cells in long-lasting Graves disease. Indicated time point: persistent/refractory GD, antithyroid drugs over 5 years with positive TRAb. Researchers made the TCR library from RNA that was extracted from PBMCs. Graves' disease diagnosis relied on American Thyroid Association guidelines. For TCR beta, libraries came from iRepertoire HTBI primers and Arm-PCR of CDR3 regions. MiXCR, run by TCRdb on the multiplex PCR reads, gives a single entry per CDR3 protein. The table shows some 370,000 distinct CDR3 sequences, with more than 20% occurring only once. In germline, CDR1 is GTSNPN, CDR2 SVGIG (reference sequence). This CDR3 spans 15 amino acids. V shed 0 bases and J 10 bases; nucleotides not matched to a gene: 9.

The rearrangement joins TRBV30 to TRBJ2-2, with 9 bases fitting TRBD2. The sequence was collected from a woman aged 40 to 50 with Graves disease. The source material was peripheral blood mononuclear cells (PBMCs), sampled when the disease was refractory, from a patient treated with antithyroid drugs. CDR3 DNA: TGTGCCTGGAGTGTATGGCTTAGCGGGAGTGTGGAGCTGTTTTTT. It is translated as CAWSVWLSGSVELFF.